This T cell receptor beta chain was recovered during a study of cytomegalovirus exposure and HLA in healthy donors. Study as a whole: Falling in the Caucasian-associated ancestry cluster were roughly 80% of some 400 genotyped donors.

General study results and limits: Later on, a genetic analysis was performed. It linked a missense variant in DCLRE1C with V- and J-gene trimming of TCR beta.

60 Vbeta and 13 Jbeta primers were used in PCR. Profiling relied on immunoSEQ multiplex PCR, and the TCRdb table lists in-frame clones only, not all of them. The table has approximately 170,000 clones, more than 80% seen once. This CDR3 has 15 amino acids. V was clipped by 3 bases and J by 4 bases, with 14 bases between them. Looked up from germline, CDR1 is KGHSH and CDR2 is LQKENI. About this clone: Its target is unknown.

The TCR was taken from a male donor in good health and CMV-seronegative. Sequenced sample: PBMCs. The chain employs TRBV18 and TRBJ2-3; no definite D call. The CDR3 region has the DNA TGTGCCAGCTCACCTGGGCCTCCCACTGCAGATACGCAGTATTTT. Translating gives CASSPGPPTADTQYF.